One and the same sample provided the 23 T cell receptor beta chains below, sequenced in a study of T-cell memory formation after mild COVID-19. Each CDR3 protein gets one entry after TCRdb re-called the 5' RACE reads with MiXCR. The sample has about 270,000 distinct CDR3 sequences, about a sixth seen once; the top ten hold 22%. Sequencing input: PBMCs or a T cell subset sorted from them (not recorded which). The origin of the receptors is a man aged 18 to 29 who had mild COVID-19 (a few samples of this study predate the infection). Cell type and time point are not known.

This clonotype was detected many times. This chain connects TRBV7-9 to TRBJ2-5; D may be TRBD1 or TRBD2 (5 bases each). The CDR3 is 15 amino acids. The V gene's germline CDR1 is SEHNR and CDR2 FQNEAQ (reference sequence). V was pared by 1 base and J by 5 bases, with 14 bases between. CDR3 DNA: TGTGCCAGCAGCTTAGAACTGGGACGTCGGGAGACCCAGTACTTC. The encoded protein is CASSLELGRRETQYF.

The rearrangement joins TRBV12-3 or TRBV12-4 to TRBJ1-1; 8 positions agree with TRBD1. V was clipped by 8 bases and J by 3 bases; unmatched bases: 2. This CDR3 is built from 12 residues. The CDR3 here is CASAGGYTEAFF. The CDR3 DNA reads as TGTGCCAGCGCAGGGGGCTACACTGAAGCTTTCTTT.

J is TRBJ1-1 and V is TRBV29-1, with D maybe TRBD1 (5 bases). Trimming took 4 bases from V and 1 from J, leaving 10 bases between them. In germline, CDR1 is SQVTM, CDR2 ANQGSEA. CDR3 length: 13 residues. CDR3 loop: CSVVGTGNTEAFF. CDR3 DNA: TGCAGCGTTGTTGGGACGGGGAACACTGAAGCTTTCTTT.

This chain uses TRBV4-3 with TRBJ2-1; 7 nucleotides align to TRBD2. The germline gives CDR1 LGHNA, CDR2 YSLEER. The J segment lost 4 bases and the V segment lost 1 base, leaving 10 bases of the junction unmatched. The CDR3 runs to 17 residues. The CDR3 reads CASSQAPGLPRYNEQFF. CDR3 DNA: TGCGCCAGCAGCCAAGCTCCGGGACTACCCAGGTACAATGAGCAGTTCTTC.

J is TRBJ1-1 and V is TRBV12-3 or TRBV12-4; D is unclear. The CDR3 is 14 residues long. The V end lost 6 bases, the J end lost 1 base, and 12 bases lay between the germline ends. In DNA form, the CDR3 reads TGTGCCAGCAGAGAGGAGAATCCGAACACTGAAGCTTTCTTT. Translating gives CASREENPNTEAFF.

V usage is TRBV2 and J usage is TRBJ2-5; D call uncertain. CDR3 length: 11 amino acids. The germline V gene encodes CDR1 SNHLY and CDR2 FYNNEI. V was shortened by 3 bases and J by 5 bases, with 4 bases between the two germline ends. The CDR3 loop reads CASSEDETQYF. The CDR3 coding sequence is TGTGCCAGCAGTGAGGATGAGACCCAGTACTTC.

The chain uses TRBV12-3 or TRBV12-4 and TRBJ1-1; 7 bases map to TRBD1. This CDR3 comprises 14 residues. With 6 bases clipped from V and 1 base from J, the junction kept 5 bases outside the gene matches. In DNA form, the CDR3 reads TGTGCCAGCAGGAGAGGGACAGCGAACACTGAAGCTTTCTTT. Amino acid sequence: CASRRGTANTEAFF.

J is TRBJ2-5 and V is TRBV7-2, with 9 bases fitting TRBD2. This CDR3 comprises 16 residues. CDR1 and CDR2 (germline): SGHTA, FQGNSA. The ends lost 7 bases at V and 2 bases at J; junction bases unmatched: 11. CDR3 region: CASTPAGLAGQETQYF. The CDR3 coding sequence is TGTGCCAGCACCCCCGCCGGGCTAGCGGGACAAGAGACCCAGTACTTC.

The gene calls are TRBV27 and TRBJ2-7; 7 bases agree with TRBD2. The CDR3 is 14 amino acids. The V gene's germline CDR1 is MNHEY and CDR2 SMNVEV (reference sequence). With V trimmed by 8 bases and J by 2 bases, 9 bases remained unmatched. CDR3 coding DNA: TGTGCCAGCCAATGGGGGGGTACGCCCTACGAGCAGTACTTC. This codes for CASQWGGTPYEQYF.

This clonotype was seen a few times. The chain carries TRBV7-8 and TRBJ2-1; unclear D gene. Germline CDR1 reads SGHVS; CDR2 reads FQNEAQ. CDR3 size: 13 residues. V was cut by 5 bases and J by 5 bases, with 10 bases left in between. The CDR3 spells CASSPSLDNEQFF. As DNA, the CDR3 is TGTGCCAGCAGCCCGTCCCTGGACAATGAGCAGTTCTTC.

The table lists this clonotype with a few counts. The genes are TRBV12-3 or TRBV12-4 and TRBJ1-2; perhaps TRBD1 as D (5 bases). V was shortened by 5 bases and J by 2 bases, with 15 bases between the two germline ends. This CDR3 region has 15 residues. The CDR3 sequence: CASSNAGTANYGYTF. DNA for the CDR3: TGTGCCAGCAGTAACGCCGGGACGGCAAACTATGGCTACACCTTC.

The chain joins TRBV2 to TRBJ2-7; D could derive from TRBD1 or TRBD2 (5 bases each). Germline lookup yields CDR1 SNHLY and CDR2 FYNNEI. The CDR3 totals 14 residues. V lost 5 bases and J 7 bases, leaving 18 bases between the germline ends. CDR3 in amino acids: CASSPWDGSREQYF. The CDR3 DNA reads as TGTGCCAGCAGTCCCTGGGACGGCTCGAGGGAGCAGTACTTC.

This clonotype has more than one count but fewer than ten. The V call is TRBV7-6, the J call TRBJ1-2; D perhaps matches TRBD1 (6 bases). CDR1 and CDR2 from the germline V gene are SGHVS and FNYEAQ. V gave up 3 bases and J gave up 3 bases, with 20 bases separating them. CDR3 length equals 17 residues. The CDR3 loop reads CASSLGVGGTSDYGYTF. The CDR3 DNA follows: TGTGCCAGCAGCTTGGGGGTAGGGGGGACATCCGACTATGGCTACACCTTC.

The chain recombines TRBV3-1 with TRBJ1-2; D unresolved. V dropped 0 bases and J dropped 7 bases, with 9 bases sitting between them. Per the germline V gene, CDR1 is LGHDT and CDR2 is YNNKEL (reference sequence). This CDR3 has 13 residues. CDR3 coding DNA: TGTGCCAGCAGCCAAGAGGGGAGGTCTGGCTACACCTTC. This gives the protein CASSQEGRSGYTF. Full variable domain (missing parts from reference TRBV3-1 and TRBJ1-2): DTAVSQTPKYLVTQMGNDKSIKCEQNLGHDTMYWYKQDSKKFLKIMFSYNNKELIINETVPNRFSPKSPDKAHLNLHINSLELGDSAVYFCASSQEGRSGYTFGSGTRLTVV.

In this sample, this clonotype turned up a few times. This sequence joins TRBV5-1 and TRBJ2-3, with a possible D match to TRBD2 (5 bases). The V gene lost 5 bases and the J gene lost 0 bases, with 34 bases spanning the gap. Germline lookup yields CDR1 SGHRS and CDR2 YFSETQ. The CDR3 is made up of 22 amino acids. CDR3 sequence reads: CASSTWYSPVAHTPGSTDTQYF. The CDR3 DNA reads TGCGCCAGCAGTACATGGTACTCCCCGGTAGCGCATACCCCCGGTAGCACAGATACGCAGTATTTT. The variable domain in full, with the rest retrieved from reference TRBV5-1 and TRBJ2-3, is KAGVTQTPRYLIKTRGQQVTLSCSPISGHRSVSWYQQTPGQGLQFLFEYFSETQRNKGNFPGRFSGRQFSNSRSEMNVSTLELGDSALYLCASSTWYSPVAHTPGSTDTQYFGPGTRLTVL.

The chain joins TRBV7-3 to TRBJ2-3; D is perhaps TRBD1 (6 bases). The germline V gene encodes CDR1 SGHTA and CDR2 FQGTGA. V dropped 6 bases and J dropped 5 bases, with 12 bases sitting between them. The CDR3 consists of 13 residues. CDR3 sequence: CASRRQVGDTQYF. Written as DNA, the CDR3 is TGTGCCAGCAGGAGACAGGTTGGAGATACGCAGTATTTT.

The chain has TRBV19 and TRBJ1-5, with TRBD1 as a possible D gene (6 bases). CDR1 and CDR2 from the germline V gene are LNHDA and SQIVND (reference sequence). The V gene lost 3 bases and the J gene lost 7 bases, with 13 bases spanning the gap. The CDR3 is made up of 14 amino acids. DNA for the CDR3: TGTGCCAGTAGTATTCAGGGGTCGGGGCAGCCCCAGCATTTT. Amino acids: CASSIQGSGQPQHF.

The rearrangement links TRBV20-1 to TRBJ1-5; 8 positions agree with TRBD1. This CDR3 has 17 amino acids. The germline V gene encodes CDR1 DFQATT and CDR2 SNEGSKA (reference sequence). V was pared by 6 bases and J by 0 bases, with 13 bases of the junction left unmatched. The CDR3 loop reads CSALDRVMGNSNQPQHF. CDR3 in DNA: TGCAGTGCCCTGGACAGGGTCATGGGGAATAGCAATCAGCCCCAGCATTTT.

V usage is TRBV20-1 and J usage is TRBJ2-7; 9 positions match TRBD1. Germline loops: CDR1 DFQATT, CDR2 SNEGSKA (reference sequence). The CDR3 consists of 14 residues. The trim removed 5 bases at V and 0 bases at J, leaving 5 bases unmatched. The CDR3 DNA sequence: TGCAGTGCTTGGGGGACAGGGAGCTCCTACGAGCAGTACTTC. It encodes CSAWGTGSSYEQYF.

The sample holds a few counts of this clonotype. CDR3 residues: CATSRVMAPETQYF. The CDR3 DNA sequence: TGTGCCACCAGCAGAGTCATGGCCCCGGAGACCCAGTACTTC. The chain combines TRBV15 with TRBJ2-5; D unclear. CDR1 and CDR2 (germline): LNHNV, YYDKDF (reference sequence). The CDR3 length is 14 residues. Deletions cut 1 base from V and 5 bases from J, with 11 bases between.

As regards this clonotype: Being one base from a much bigger clone, this may be a read error. This chain uses TRBV12-3 or TRBV12-4 with TRBJ2-5, with 7 bases fitting TRBD1. The CDR3 spans 13 residues. With V trimmed by 8 bases and J by 5 bases, 8 bases remained unmatched. The DNA of the CDR3 is TGTGCCAGCGGCCCTCGACAGGGCGAGACCCAGTACTTC. This gives the protein CASGPRQGETQYF.

The chain carries TRBV3-1 and TRBJ2-7; D may be TRBD2 (6 bases). CDR1 and CDR2 (germline): LGHDT, YNNKEL (reference sequence). The CDR3 is made up of 13 amino acids. The V gene lost 4 bases and the J gene lost 6 bases, with 13 bases spanning the gap. The CDR3 nucleotides read TGTGCCAGCAGCCGCCTGGCGGAGGGCGAGCAGTACTTC. Protein product: CASSRLAEGEQYF.

This clonotype occurred a few times. The rearrangement joins TRBV5-1 to TRBJ2-1; 7 nucleotides align to TRBD1. The CDR3 has 13 residues. V shed 9 bases, J shed 6 bases, and the junction held 9 bases outside the gene matches. Germline V gene lookup returns CDR1 SGHRS and CDR2 YFSETQ. CDR3 sequence: CAKDDRAGNEQFF. The DNA for the CDR3 is TGCGCCAAAGATGACAGGGCCGGCAATGAGCAGTTCTTC.